These T cell receptor beta chains were read from a single sample in a study of cytomegalovirus exposure and HLA in healthy donors. The assay was immunoSEQ multiplex PCR, and TCRdb's table has in-frame clones only and misses some. Its listing shows tens of thousands of clones. The sequencing sample was made of PBMCs. All receptors come from a young man in good health and CMV-seronegative. Each CDR3 is given with its conserved first and last residue. Fields, in order: CDR3 protein, CDR3 DNA, D gene, V gene, CDR3 length, J gene. A D gene is named only where the DNA matches it firmly.

CASSLVAGVAGELFF TGTGCCAGCAGCTTAGTAGCGGGAGTGGCCGGGGAGCTGTTTTTT TRBD2 TRBV11-2 15 TRBJ2-2
CASLPGRGYNEQFF TGTGCCAGCCTCCCCGGAAGGGGCTACAATGAGCAGTTCTTC . TRBV6-1 14 TRBJ2-1
CASSEGLAGSYEQYF TGTGCCAGCAGTGAAGGACTAGCGGGATCCTACGAGCAGTACTTC TRBD2 TRBV5-5 15 TRBJ2-7
CASSIRGGNNEQFF TGTGCCAGCAGTATCCGGGGGGGAAACAATGAGCAGTTCTTC TRBD2 TRBV6-1 14 TRBJ2-1
CASSFRGDNSPLHF TGCGCCAGCAGCTTCAGGGGGGACAATTCACCCCTCCACTTT TRBD1 TRBV5-1 14 TRBJ1-6
CASSPGPGGSYEQYF TGTGCCAGCTCACCAGGTCCAGGGGGCAGCTACGAGCAGTACTTC TRBD1 TRBV18 15 TRBJ2-7
CASSLFMGQGGTEAFF TGTGCCAGCAGTCTATTTATGGGACAGGGCGGCACTGAAGCTTTCTTT TRBD1 TRBV27 16 TRBJ1-1
CASSQDRGRTEAFF TGCGCCAGCAGCCAAGACAGGGGTCGGACTGAAGCTTTCTTT . TRBV4-1 14 TRBJ1-1
CAWSVSSSGANVLTF TGTGCCTGGAGTGTATCCAGCTCTGGGGCCAACGTCCTGACTTTC . TRBV30 15 TRBJ2-6
CAISVSGENQYF TGTGCCATCAGTGTTTCCGGAGAGAACCAGTACTTC . TRBV10-3 12 TRBJ2-5
CASSSPGEPAISYTF TGTGCCAGCAGCTCTCCGGGGGAGCCTGCGATTAGCTACACCTTC . TRBV5-4 15 TRBJ1-2
CASSPETGELFF TGCGCCAGCAGCCCTGAGACCGGGGAGCTGTTTTTT . TRBV5-1 12 TRBJ2-2
CASSLGGRGRDYGYTF TGTGCCAGCAGCTTAGGGGGCAGGGGAAGAGACTATGGCTACACCTTC . TRBV7-9 16 TRBJ1-2
CASRPGLADSSYEQYF TGTGCCAGCAGGCCGGGACTAGCGGATAGCTCCTACGAGCAGTACTTC TRBD2 TRBV7-9 16 TRBJ2-7
CSGTENYGYTF TGCAGCGGGACAGAAAACTATGGCTACACCTTC . TRBV29-1 11 TRBJ1-2
CASSKREGRFHEQYF TGTGCCAGTAGTAAGAGGGAGGGCCGTTTCCACGAGCAGTACTTC TRBD2 TRBV19 15 TRBJ2-7
CASSPRLAGGPGELFF TGCGCCAGCAGCCCGAGACTAGCGGGGGGGCCTGGGGAGCTGTTTTTT TRBD2 TRBV4-3 16 TRBJ2-2
CASSPRDRVSYEQYF TGTGCCAGCAGTCCCAGGGACAGGGTCTCCTACGAGCAGTACTTC TRBD1 TRBV6-6 15 TRBJ2-7
CASSQGLAGWGEQFF TGTGCCAGCAGCCAAGGGCTAGCGGGATGGGGTGAGCAGTTCTTC TRBD2 TRBV14 15 TRBJ2-1
CASSQGGDSLLDEQYF TGCGCCAGCAGCCAAGGTGGGGACAGTCTTCTCGACGAGCAGTACTTC TRBD1 TRBV4-3 16 TRBJ2-7
CASSQDATGVYEQYF TGCGCCAGCAGCCAAGATGCGACAGGAGTCTACGAGCAGTACTTC . TRBV4-1 15 TRBJ2-7
CASSLKQMNTEAFF TGCGCCAGCAGCTTAAAACAGATGAACACTGAAGCTTTCTTT . TRBV5-1 14 TRBJ1-1
CASSHQQGSLGTGELFF TGTGCCAGCAGCCACCAGCAGGGTAGCCTCGGCACCGGGGAGCTGTTTTTT . TRBV13 17 TRBJ2-2
CSVGKLLNTEAFF TGCAGCGTTGGTAAGCTTTTGAACACTGAAGCTTTCTTT . TRBV29-1 13 TRBJ1-1
CASNVQGPGNEQFF TGCGCCAGCAACGTACAGGGCCCGGGCAATGAGCAGTTCTTC . TRBV5-1 14 TRBJ2-1